The rows below give T cell receptor beta chains drawn from one sample of a study of OX40 agonist ivuxolimab in advanced cancers. TCRdb's copy holds only in-frame clones and misses some; the assay was immunoSEQ multiplex PCR. This table has about 9,700 clones, 77% appearing once. This material consisted of CD4+ or CD8+ T cells sorted from blood, taken in a trial of the OX40 agonist ivuxolimab. The receptors were sampled from an adult with an advanced solid tumor such as melanoma, head and neck, liver or kidney cancer. The CDR3 runs from the conserved cysteine through the conserved F or W. The order of the fields is V gene, J gene, D gene, clone size, CDR3 protein, CDR3 DNA. The D gene is left open where the match is weak. Only some rows state a clone size, as once, few, many or a class for expanded clones.

V: TRBV10-1; J: TRBJ2-7; D: TRBD1; size: NA; CDR3: CASSPGTGYEQYF; DNA: TGCGCCAGCAGCCCCGGGACAGGGTACGAGCAGTACTTC
V: TRBV9; J: TRBJ2-1; D: TRBD2; size: once; CDR3: CASSLRGGRDEQFF; DNA: TGTGCCAGCAGCCTCCGGGGGGGGCGGGATGAGCAGTTCTTC
V: TRBV27; J: TRBJ2-5; D: NA; size: NA; CDR3: CASSLSGWVRETQYF; DNA: TGTGCCAGCAGTTTATCGGGGTGGGTTAGGGAGACCCAGTACTTC
V: TRBV6-1; J: TRBJ1-3; D: NA; size: few; CDR3: CASSESEGTGNTIYF; DNA: TGTGCCAGCAGTGAATCGGAGGGTACTGGAAACACCATATATTTT
V: TRBV28; J: TRBJ2-7; D: NA; size: few; CDR3: CASSPGPYEQYF; DNA: TGTGCCAGCAGCCCAGGTCCCTACGAGCAGTACTTC
V: TRBV6-5; J: TRBJ2-2; D: TRBD2; size: NA; CDR3: CASSYWGGWAPGELFF; DNA: TGTGCCAGCAGTTACTGGGGAGGGTGGGCACCCGGGGAGCTGTTTTTT
V: TRBV6-1; J: TRBJ2-7; D: NA; size: NA; CDR3: CASSVSESYEQYF; DNA: TGTGCCAGCAGTGTATCGGAAAGCTACGAGCAGTACTTC
V: TRBV29-1; J: TRBJ1-5; D: NA; size: NA; CDR3: CSVGHGSNQPQHF; DNA: TGCAGCGTTGGACACGGGAGCAATCAGCCCCAGCATTTT
V: TRBV15; J: TRBJ2-1; D: NA; size: NA; CDR3: CATVEQGSYNEQFF; DNA: TGTGCCACCGTTGAGCAGGGCTCCTACAATGAGCAGTTCTTC
V: TRBV9; J: TRBJ2-7; D: TRBD1; size: NA; CDR3: CASSLTDRPYEQYF; DNA: TGTGCCAGCAGCCTCACGGACAGGCCCTACGAGCAGTACTTC
V: TRBV15; J: TRBJ2-7; D: NA; size: NA; CDR3: CATSRDSQGSYEQYF; DNA: TGTGCCACCAGCAGAGATAGCCAGGGCTCCTACGAGCAGTACTTC
V: TRBV28; J: TRBJ1-2; D: NA; size: few; CDR3: CASSLEGGFYGYTF; DNA: TGTGCCAGCAGTCTTGAAGGGGGGTTCTATGGCTACACCTTC
V: TRBV11-2; J: TRBJ1-1; D: NA; size: NA; CDR3: CASSQPREGNTEAFF; DNA: TGTGCCAGCAGCCAACCCAGGGAGGGGAACACTGAAGCTTTCTTT
V: TRBV6-4; J: TRBJ1-2; D: NA; size: large; CDR3: CASSDTAQGLDGYTF; DNA: TGTGCCAGCAGTGACACCGCACAGGGATTGGATGGCTACACCTTC
V: TRBV9; J: TRBJ2-7; D: NA; size: NA; CDR3: CASSVAGTKGDEQYF; DNA: TGTGCCAGCAGCGTAGCCGGGACCAAAGGGGACGAGCAGTACTTC
V: TRBV27; J: TRBJ2-2; D: NA; size: NA; CDR3: CASSLSGRTGELFF; DNA: TGTGCCAGCAGTTTAAGTGGACGCACCGGGGAGCTGTTTTTT
V: TRBV15; J: TRBJ2-7; D: NA; size: NA; CDR3: CATSEVAGPPYEQYF; DNA: TGTGCCACCAGCGAGGTTGCGGGCCCCCCCTACGAGCAGTACTTC
V: TRBV25-1; J: TRBJ2-3; D: TRBD2; size: NA; CDR3: CASSSGTLGGMTQYF; DNA: TGTGCCAGCAGTAGCGGGACTCTTGGCGGGATGACGCAGTATTTT
V: TRBV7-9; J: TRBJ2-3; D: TRBD1; size: NA; CDR3: CASSDTLGQTTTDTQYF; DNA: TGTGCCAGCAGCGACACCCTGGGACAGACCACGACAGATACGCAGTATTTT
V: TRBV9; J: TRBJ1-5; D: NA; size: few; CDR3: CASSRGISNQPQHF; DNA: TGTGCCAGCAGCCGGGGAATTAGCAATCAGCCCCAGCATTTT
V: TRBV4-1; J: TRBJ1-2; D: NA; size: NA; CDR3: CASSQDLYRANYGYTF; DNA: TGCGCCAGCAGCCAAGATTTATACAGAGCTAACTATGGCTACACCTTC
V: TRBV27; J: TRBJ1-1; D: NA; size: NA; CDR3: CASSLEGTEAFF; DNA: TGTGCCAGCAGCCTGGAGGGAACTGAAGCTTTCTTT